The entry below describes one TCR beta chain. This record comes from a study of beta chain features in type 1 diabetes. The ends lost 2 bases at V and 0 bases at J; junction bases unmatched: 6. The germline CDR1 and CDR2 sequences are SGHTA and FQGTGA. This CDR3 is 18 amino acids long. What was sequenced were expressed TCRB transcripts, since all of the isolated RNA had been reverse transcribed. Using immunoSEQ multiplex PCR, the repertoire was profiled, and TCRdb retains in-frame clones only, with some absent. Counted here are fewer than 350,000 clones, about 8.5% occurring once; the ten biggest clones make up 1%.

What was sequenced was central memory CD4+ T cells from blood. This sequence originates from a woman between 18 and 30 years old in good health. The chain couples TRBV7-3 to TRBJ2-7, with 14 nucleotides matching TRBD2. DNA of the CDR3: TGTGCCAGCAGCTTAGCTGGGACTAGCGGGGGCCTCTCCTACGAGCAGTACTTC. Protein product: CASSLAGTSGGLSYEQYF.